Only a few counts were recorded for the clone carrying this T cell receptor beta chain. The data were produced by immunoSEQ multiplex PCR, yet TCRdb's version contains in-frame clones alone and is incomplete. The sample lists fewer than 500,000 clones, 81% occurring once. The data derive from a study of blood T cell repertoires in COVID-19. V shed 0 bases, J shed 9 bases, and the junction held 6 bases outside the gene matches. The CDR3 is 15 residues long. Germline V lookup: CDR1 SGHRS, CDR2 YFSETQ. The source material was peripheral blood. The J gene is TRBJ2-2, the V gene TRBV5-1, with 9 bases that match TRBD1. The source is a human donor with acute or convalescent COVID-19. The donor label of this sample is uncertain. CDR3 DNA sequence: TGCGCCAGCAGCTTGGGGGACAGGGATCACCGGGAGCTGTTTTTT. Translated, it gives CASSLGDRDHRELFF.